This T cell receptor beta chain was recorded in a study of breast tumors, draining lymph nodes, adjacent tissues. Study-wide findings and caveats: That most tumor T cells come from lymph nodes remained unproven. Compared with lymph nodes, tumors were less diverse; compared with nontumor tissue, more. Data fit most tumor T cells coming from lymph node, expanding in tumor. Tumor and nontumor repertoires were significantly more similar in luminal-like than in basal-like breast cancer.

V was pared by 4 bases and J by 10 bases, with 5 bases of the junction left unmatched. Germline-derived CDR1 and CDR2 are MNHNS and SASEGT. There are 14 residues in the CDR3. TCRdb re-derived calls from the multiplex PCR reads in MiXCR, one entry per CDR3 protein. The profile covers more than 50,000 distinct CDR3 sequences, with roughly 44% appearing a single time and roughly 9.1% taken by the ten largest. Notes on this clonotype: Antigen: not known.

The chain links TRBV6-1 to TRBJ2-4; 12 bases match TRBD2. Sequencing used breast tumor tissue. The sequence came from a female donor with breast cancer. Some clones in this sample may be carry-over from other donors' samples. Written as DNA, the CDR3 is TGTGCCAGCAGTGTAGGACTAGCGGGGATTATTCAGTACTTC. Translating it yields CASSVGLAGIIQYF.